Each of the 25 T cell receptor beta chains below was sequenced from the same sample in a study of cytomegalovirus exposure and HLA in healthy donors. Repertoires were generated with immunoSEQ multiplex PCR, while TCRdb's copy carries only in-frame clones and drops some. Of 150,000 to 200,000 clones listed, approximately 80% are singletons. Input material: PBMCs. These receptors came from a woman in her 30s in good health and CMV-seropositive.

With regard to this clone: Sequence at one end of the junction differs from germline and may be a read error. V usage is TRBV7-7 and J usage is TRBJ2-7, with TRBD2 as a possible D gene (5 bases). Germline-derived CDR1 and CDR2 are SSHAT and FNYEAQ (reference sequence). The CDR3 has 14 residues. CDR3 nucleotide sequence: TGTGCTAGCAGCCCCGGGCCATCCACGGGAGAGCAGTACTTC. This translates into CASSPGPSTGEQYF.

The V call is TRBV27, the J call TRBJ2-2; TRBD2 matches 8 bases. Germline CDR1 reads MNHEY; CDR2 reads SMNVEV (reference sequence). V lost 5 bases and J lost 3; bases outside the gene matches: 8. This CDR3 region has 16 residues. CDR3: CASSRAGGLHTGELFF. CDR3 bases: TGTGCCAGCAGTAGGGCGGGAGGCTTACACACCGGGGAGCTGTTTTTT.

The chain is built from TRBV2 and TRBJ1-5; D unclear. The germline CDR1 and CDR2 sequences are SNHLY and FYNNEI. Trimming removed 5 bases at V and 5 bases at J, with 7 bases between. This CDR3 comprises 12 residues. The CDR3 coding sequence is TGTGCCAGCAGTTCCCCTTATCAGCCCCAGCATTTT. The encoded protein is CASSSPYQPQHF.

The V and J genes are TRBV27 and TRBJ2-1, with 7 bases that match TRBD1. The trim removed 4 bases at V and 5 bases at J, leaving 8 bases unmatched. This CDR3 region has 15 residues. Germline V gives CDR1 MNHEY, CDR2 SMNVEV (reference sequence). The CDR3 bases are TGTGCCAGCAGTTCGCGAATGACAGGGCACAATGAGCAGTTCTTC. Its protein product is CASSSRMTGHNEQFF.

The table lists this clone with a count of one. The rearrangement links TRBV6-5 to TRBJ2-3, with D possibly being TRBD2 (5 bases). The CDR3 is made up of 12 amino acids. V was pared by 2 bases and J by 5 bases, with 5 bases between. Germline CDR1 reads MNHEY; CDR2 reads SVGAGI. CDR3 region: CASSYRGDTQYF. DNA of the CDR3: TGTGCCAGCAGTTACCGGGGAGATACGCAGTATTTT.

The V and J genes are TRBV11-2 and TRBJ2-1, with 11 positions matching TRBD2. Germline-derived CDR1 and CDR2 are SGHAT and FQNNGV. This CDR3 has 16 amino acids. With V trimmed by 5 bases and J by 10 bases, 13 bases remained unmatched. CDR3: CASSAAPLAGVGEQFF. DNA for the CDR3: TGTGCCAGCAGCGCCGCCCCACTAGCGGGAGTTGGGGAGCAGTTCTTC. Variable domain in full (rest from reference TRBV11-2 and TRBJ2-1): EAGVAQSPRYKIIEKRQSVAFWCNPISGHATLYWYQQILGQGPKLLIQFQNNGVVDDSQLPKDRFSAERLKGVDSTLKIQPAKLEDSAVYLCASSAAPLAGVGEQFFGPGTRLTVL.

The chain combines TRBV18 with TRBJ2-2, with 12 bases fitting TRBD2. The CDR3 spans 17 residues. The V and J ends lost 3 bases and 5 bases, in that order; junction bases with no gene match: 7. Germline V gene data show CDR1 as KGHSH and CDR2 as LQKENI. The CDR3 DNA sequence: TGTGCCAGCTCACCCCTGACTAGCGGGAGTCGAACCGGGGAGCTGTTTTTT. Its protein product is CASSPLTSGSRTGELFF.

This clone was seen a handful of times. V gene TRBV6-6 combines with J gene TRBJ1-5, with a tentative D call TRBD1 (5 bases). Germline lookup yields CDR1 MNHNY and CDR2 SVGAGI (reference sequence). CDR3 length: 13 amino acids. Trimming cost V 5 bases and J 4 bases, with 9 bases left between them. This CDR3 reads CASSTTANQPQHF. CDR3 DNA sequence: TGTGCCAGCAGTACGACAGCTAATCAGCCCCAGCATTTT.

The chain links TRBV20-1 to TRBJ2-7, with D maybe TRBD1 (5 bases). Germline CDR1 is DFQATT and CDR2 is SNEGSKA (reference sequence). This CDR3 region has 11 residues. V dropped 5 bases and J dropped 3 bases, with 8 bases sitting between them. CDR3 coding DNA: TGCAGTGCTTCGGACAACTACGAGCAGTACTTC. Protein: CSASDNYEQYF.

This chain uses TRBV2 with TRBJ2-7; 8 bases fit TRBD1. This CDR3 is built from 11 residues. V lost 3 bases and J lost 11; bases outside the gene matches: 3. Germline V gene data show CDR1 as SNHLY and CDR2 as FYNNEI. The chain's CDR3 is CASSEDRVEYF. CDR3 nucleotide sequence: TGTGCCAGCAGTGAGGACAGGGTTGAGTACTTC.

CDR3: CASSLEGVNTEAFF. In nucleotides, the CDR3 is TGTGCCAGCAGCTTAGAAGGGGTGAACACTGAAGCTTTCTTT. The gene calls are TRBV7-6 and TRBJ1-1; the D gene is possibly TRBD1 (5 bases). This CDR3 comprises 14 residues. V lost 1 base, J lost 0 bases, and 6 bases lay in between. Germline V lookup: CDR1 SGHVS, CDR2 FNYEAQ.

This sequence joins TRBV6-5 and TRBJ2-2; 9 bases line up with TRBD1. The V gene end was trimmed by 10 bases and the J gene end by 3 bases; junction bases not matched to a gene: 6. CDR1 MNHEY and CDR2 SVGAGI come from the germline V gene. This CDR3 has 14 amino acids. The CDR3 region has the DNA TGTGCCACCAACCGACAGGGGGACACCGGGGAGCTGTTTTTT. It yields the protein CATNRQGDTGELFF.

The chain links TRBV20-1 to TRBJ1-2; 7 bases are shared with TRBD1. The CDR3 sequence is 11 residues long. The J segment lost 5 bases and the V segment lost 8 bases, leaving 5 bases of the junction unmatched. CDR1 is DFQATT and CDR2 is SNEGSKA in the germline V gene (reference sequence). The CDR3 region has the DNA TGCAGTTTGGACAGGTTATATGGCTACACCTTC. Its translation: CSLDRLYGYTF.

The CDR3 DNA reads TGTGCCAGCAGTGCCCCCCGGGACTCTGGGGCCAACGTCCTGACTTTC. Translated, it gives CASSAPRDSGANVLTF. This rearrangement joins TRBV28 to TRBJ2-6, with a tentative D call TRBD2 (5 bases). There are 16 residues in the CDR3. Deletions cut 5 bases from V and 0 bases from J, with 11 bases between. CDR1 and CDR2 from the germline V gene are MDHEN and SYDVKM.

This clone was seen just once. This chain uses TRBV28 with TRBJ1-1; 7 bases are a match to TRBD1. The CDR3 extends over 10 amino acids. With V trimmed by 10 bases and J by 7 bases, 3 bases remained unmatched. Germline-derived CDR1 and CDR2 are MDHEN and SYDVKM. The CDR3 sequence is CATQGVEAFF. CDR3 nucleotide sequence: TGTGCCACCCAGGGGGTTGAAGCTTTCTTT.

The chain has TRBV5-8 and TRBJ1-2; D not certain. With 4 bases removed from V and 8 bases from J, the gap between germline ends came to 15 bases. Germline assignment: CDR1 SGHTS and CDR2 YDEGEE. The CDR3 consists of 13 residues. The CDR3 is CASSPRGSTGYTF. The CDR3 bases are TGTGCCAGCAGCCCCAGAGGGAGTACCGGCTACACCTTC.

Here the CDR3 DNA reads TGCGCCAGCAGCCGGAGACTAGCGGGCAATGAACCCACGGCCTACGAGCAGTACTTC. This encodes CASSRRLAGNEPTAYEQYF. The chain couples TRBV5-1 to TRBJ2-7, with TRBD2 identical over 10 bases. The CDR3 sequence is 19 residues long. Germline-derived CDR1 and CDR2 are SGHRS and YFSETQ. V shed 4 bases and J 2 bases; nucleotides not matched to a gene: 18.

This clone appeared once. The chain is built from TRBV7-6 and TRBJ2-2; the D is unclear. CDR3 size: 12 residues. CDR1 is SGHVS, CDR2 FNYEAQ, per germline. Deletions cut 2 bases from V and 7 bases from J, with 5 bases between. The CDR3 reads CASSLYNGELFF. The DNA of the CDR3 is TGTGCCAGCAGCTTATATAACGGGGAGCTGTTTTTT.

The chain has TRBV28 and TRBJ1-2, with D unclear. Trimming left V 3 bases short and J 4 bases short, with 6 bases between. The germline V gene encodes CDR1 MDHEN and CDR2 SYDVKM. The CDR3 runs to 12 residues. The CDR3 protein is CASSFRSYGYTF. In nucleotides, the CDR3 is TGTGCCAGCAGTTTTCGGTCCTATGGCTACACCTTC.

The chain links TRBV5-1 to TRBJ1-2, with D uncertain. Germline V lookup: CDR1 SGHRS, CDR2 YFSETQ. CDR3 length: 16 residues. Trimming cost V 4 bases and J 8 bases, with 24 bases left between them. CDR3 protein: CASSPLGRDDVGGYTF. CDR3 in DNA: TGCGCCAGCAGCCCCCTCGGGAGGGATGATGTGGGCGGCTACACCTTC.

J is TRBJ1-1 and V is TRBV2; D is uncertain. This CDR3 region has 14 residues. Trimming took 2 bases from V and 0 from J, leaving 7 bases between them. Germline V gene data show CDR1 as SNHLY and CDR2 as FYNNEI. This CDR3 reads CASSENGLNTEAFF. CDR3 sequence (DNA): TGTGCCAGCAGTGAAAACGGTTTGAACACTGAAGCTTTCTTT. The full variable domain, in which reference TRBV2 and TRBJ1-1 provide the parts outside the CDR3, is EPEVTQTPSHQVTQMGQEVILRCVPISNHLYFYWYRQILGQKVEFLVSFYNNEISEKSEIFDDQFSVERPDGSNFTLKIRSTKLEDSAMYFCASSENGLNTEAFFGQGTRLTVV.

The chain employs TRBV2 and TRBJ1-2; a weak D match, TRBD1 (6 bases). The CDR3 runs to 13 residues. Trimming pared 11 bases from V and 5 bases from J, leaving 18 bases between. In germline, CDR1 is SNHLY, CDR2 FYNNEI. The CDR3 sequence is CACTGTFFYGYTF. DNA of the CDR3: TGTGCCTGCACCGGGACATTTTTTTATGGCTACACCTTC.

The gene calls are TRBV19 and TRBJ1-1; D not certain. Trimming left V 9 bases short and J 0 bases short, with 14 bases between. The CDR3 is 14 residues long. The germline gives CDR1 LNHDA, CDR2 SQIVND (reference sequence). The CDR3 DNA reads TGTGCCAGCAATGAGGCGGGGATGAACACTGAAGCTTTCTTT. Its translation: CASNEAGMNTEAFF.

The chain is built from TRBV7-6 and TRBJ1-1; perhaps TRBD1 as D (5 bases). Between the trimmed V and J ends, which lost 5 bases and 1 base, there was a span of 17 bases. This CDR3 has 16 amino acids. Per germline, CDR1 SGHVS and CDR2 FNYEAQ. CDR3 sequence reads: CASSPGAPGKNTEAFF. In nucleotides, the CDR3 is TGTGCCAGCAGCCCCGGCGCGCCAGGGAAGAACACTGAAGCTTTCTTT.

The J gene is TRBJ2-7, the V gene TRBV2; possibly TRBD2 for D (5 bases). V was clipped by 2 bases and J by 4 bases, with 15 bases between them. This CDR3 has 15 residues. CDR1 and CDR2 (germline): SNHLY, FYNNEI. As DNA, the CDR3 is TGTGCCAGCAGTGAAATGGTGGGAGACTCGTACGAGCAGTACTTC. Its translation: CASSEMVGDSYEQYF.